Shown below are 21 T cell receptor beta chains from a single sample sequenced in a study of blood T cell repertoires in COVID-19. The repertoire was sequenced with immunoSEQ multiplex PCR; TCRdb's copy has only in-frame clones and lacks some. Found here are 150,000 to 180,000 clones, about 79% of them singletons; the top ten hold approximately 10%. Sequenced sample: peripheral blood. The receptors were sampled from a woman aged 45-60 years with acute or convalescent COVID-19.

The V gene is TRBV6-2 or TRBV6-3, the J gene TRBJ2-5; no clear D gene. The CDR3 sequence is 11 residues long. Germline CDR1 is MNHEY and CDR2 is SVGEGT. V gave up 4 bases and J gave up 5 bases, with 5 bases separating them. CDR3 DNA sequence: TGTGCCAGCAGTTCAGCGGAGACCCAGTACTTC. Translated: CASSSAETQYF.

The rearrangement uses TRBV19 and TRBJ2-2; 14 bases line up with TRBD2. Germline CDR1 LNHDA, CDR2 SQIVND (reference sequence). The CDR3 runs to 19 residues. Germline trimming cut 3 bases from V and 2 bases from J; bases unmatched to any gene: 8. The CDR3 DNA sequence: TGTGCCAGTAGTATGGAGGGACTAGCGGGAGAGATAAACACCGGGGAGCTGTTTTTT. Its protein product is CASSMEGLAGEINTGELFF.

This clone appeared a few times. This rearrangement joins TRBV12-5 to TRBJ2-5; TRBD1 is a possible D gene (5 bases). CDR3 length: 16 amino acids. Trimming pared 5 bases from V and 4 bases from J, leaving 20 bases between. Germline V gene lookup returns CDR1 LGHNT and CDR2 FRNRAP. CDR3 amino acids: CASGTDTGRAIETQYF. The CDR3 DNA sequence: TGTGCTAGTGGTACCGACACCGGCAGGGCCATAGAGACCCAGTACTTC.

This chain connects TRBV6-2 or TRBV6-3 to TRBJ1-1; TRBD1 is a possible D gene (5 bases). The length of the CDR3 is 13 residues. Germline V gene lookup returns CDR1 MNHEY and CDR2 SVGEGT. The ends were cut back, 0 bases at V and 11 bases at J, with 13 bases in the middle. The CDR3 here is CASSYSRPQGAFF. The CDR3 nucleotides read TGTGCCAGCAGTTACTCGAGGCCCCAGGGCGCTTTCTTT.

This clone was picked up one time. V is TRBV30 and J is TRBJ1-2; no clear D. The CDR3 covers 14 residues. The germline gives CDR1 GTSNPN, CDR2 SVGIG (reference sequence). Trimming took 7 bases from V and 4 from J, leaving 19 bases between them. The CDR3 sequence: CASNFKRVRYGYTF. The CDR3 bases are TGTGCCTCCAACTTCAAGCGGGTGCGCTATGGCTACACCTTC.

The V gene is TRBV7-6, the J gene TRBJ2-1, with 8 bases identical to TRBD1. Germline V CDR1 and CDR2: SGHVS, FNYEAQ. V gave up 5 bases and J gave up 2 bases; unmatched junction bases: 5. The CDR3 runs 15 residues. The CDR3 is CASSSRGQAYNEQFF. CDR3 sequence (DNA): TGTGCCAGCAGCAGCAGGGGGCAGGCCTACAATGAGCAGTTCTTC.

The chain links TRBV6-2 or TRBV6-3 to TRBJ2-2, with a possible D match to TRBD1 (6 bases). CDR3 length: 15 residues. V dropped 5 bases and J dropped 5 bases, with 15 bases sitting between them. Looked up from germline, CDR1 is MNHEY and CDR2 is SVGEGT. CDR3 DNA sequence: TGTGCCAGCAGTATATGGGGGCAGGGAACCGGGGAGCTGTTTTTT. This gives the protein CASSIWGQGTGELFF.

The V gene is TRBV7-8, the J gene TRBJ2-5, with D possibly matching TRBD1 (5 bases). Trimming pared 5 bases from V and 0 bases from J, leaving 13 bases between. From germline, CDR1 is SGHVS and CDR2 FQNEAQ. The CDR3 is 15 residues long. The CDR3 loop reads CASSRDSFYQETQYF. The CDR3 coding sequence is TGTGCCAGCAGCCGAGACAGTTTCTACCAAGAGACCCAGTACTTC.

The chain employs TRBV7-2 and TRBJ2-1; D perhaps matches TRBD1 (5 bases). The CDR3 has 18 residues. With 2 bases removed from V and 4 bases from J, the gap between germline ends came to 21 bases. The germline V gene has CDR1 SGHTA and CDR2 FQGNSA. Here the CDR3 reads CASSLRPFVWGEYNEQFF. For the CDR3, the DNA is TGTGCCAGCAGCTTAAGGCCATTCGTCTGGGGCGAATACAATGAGCAGTTCTTC.

This chain joins TRBV28 and TRBJ1-1, with 7 bases identical to TRBD1. V shed 5 bases, J shed 0 bases, and the junction held 9 bases outside the gene matches. CDR1 is MDHEN and CDR2 is SYDVKM in the germline V gene. This CDR3 comprises 16 residues. The CDR3 DNA reads TGTGCCAGCAGTATACGACAGGGATTCATGAACACTGAAGCTTTCTTT. This translates into CASSIRQGFMNTEAFF.

CDR3 residues: CASISGGAPGELFF. In nucleotides, the CDR3 is TGTGCCAGCATTAGCGGGGGGGCCCCCGGGGAGCTGTTTTTT. The V gene is TRBV6-5, the J gene TRBJ2-2; 11 positions match TRBD2. CDR1 is MNHEY and CDR2 is SVGAGI in the germline V gene. The CDR3 has 14 residues. V trimming: 7 bases; J trimming: 6 bases; junction bases outside the gene matches: 4.

This chain uses TRBV20-1 with TRBJ2-1; D call uncertain. This CDR3 spans 10 amino acids. In germline, CDR1 is DFQATT, CDR2 SNEGSKA (reference sequence). Trimming removed 6 bases from V and 5 bases from J, with 5 bases in between. The chain's CDR3 is CSAADNEQFF. CDR3 nucleotides: TGCAGTGCCGCAGACAATGAGCAGTTCTTC.

The J gene is TRBJ2-5, the V gene TRBV3-1 (or the pseudogene TRBV3-2); no clear D gene. The CDR3 totals 15 residues. V gave up 0 bases and J gave up 1 base, with 9 bases separating them. The germline gives CDR1 LGHDT, CDR2 YNNKEL (reference sequence). CDR3 loop: CASSQEVGVQETQYF. The DNA of the CDR3 is TGTGCCAGCAGCCAAGAAGTTGGAGTCCAAGAGACCCAGTACTTC.

V and J are TRBV2 and TRBJ2-5; perhaps TRBD1 as D (6 bases). CDR3 length: 12 residues. Trimming left V 9 bases short and J 1 base short, with 9 bases between. Germline-derived CDR1 and CDR2 are SNHLY and FYNNEI. The CDR3 DNA is TGTGCCAGGGGGGCGGTCCAAGAGACCCAGTACTTC. Translation gives CARGAVQETQYF.

The chain links TRBV2 to TRBJ2-7; D might be TRBD2 (6 bases). This CDR3 contains 14 residues. Trimming cost V 8 bases and J 2 bases, with 16 bases left between them. From germline, CDR1 is SNHLY and CDR2 FYNNEI. CDR3 in amino acids: CASFQYPSAYEQYF. The DNA of the CDR3 is TGTGCCAGCTTCCAGTACCCTAGCGCCTACGAGCAGTACTTC.

The rearrangement uses TRBV6-2 or TRBV6-3 and TRBJ2-4; 8 positions match TRBD2. The germline CDR1 and CDR2 sequences are MNHEY and SVGEGT. The V and J ends lost 5 bases and 7 bases, in that order; junction bases with no gene match: 10. The CDR3 spans 15 residues. CDR3 amino acids: CASSPLAGPRNIQYF. The CDR3 DNA reads TGTGCCAGCAGTCCCTTAGCGGGACCAAGGAACATTCAGTACTTC.

This chain joins TRBV27 and TRBJ2-1, with 10 bases matching TRBD1. The germline gives CDR1 MNHEY, CDR2 SMNVEV (reference sequence). This CDR3 has 15 amino acids. J lost 7 bases, V lost 7 bases, and 10 bases had no gene match. The CDR3 DNA is TGTGCCAGCACCACCGGGACAGGGGTTAAAAATGAGCAGTTCTTC. As protein: CASTTGTGVKNEQFF.

This chain uses TRBV14 with TRBJ1-3, with unresolved D. The V end lost 1 base, the J end lost 0 bases, and 7 bases lay between the germline ends. The CDR3 consists of 15 residues. Germline values: CDR1 SGHDN, CDR2 FVKESK. The CDR3 nucleotides are TGTGCCAGCAGCCAAGCAGGTTACTCTGGAAACACCATATATTTT. Its translation is CASSQAGYSGNTIYF.

This clone is a singleton in its sample. The V call is TRBV14, the J call TRBJ2-3; TRBD1 matches at 8 bases. CDR1 and CDR2 from the germline V gene are SGHDN and FVKESK. The CDR3 has 17 residues. J lost 6 bases, V lost 0 bases, and 11 bases had no gene match. In nucleotides, the CDR3 is TGTGCCAGCAGCCAAGAATTGGGACAGGCCTGGGGGGATACGCAGTATTTT. As protein: CASSQELGQAWGDTQYF.

This chain joins TRBV28 and TRBJ2-7; D might be TRBD2 (6 bases). The CDR3 runs 13 residues. Trimming stripped 7 bases from V and 6 bases from J, with 16 bases between. Germline V gene sequence: CDR1 MDHEN, CDR2 SYDVKM. The CDR3 nucleotides read TGTGCCAGCACCAGAAGTGGCGGGGTCGAGCAGTACTTC. Encoded protein: CASTRSGGVEQYF.

The chain joins TRBV7-2 to TRBJ1-1; TRBD1 aligns across 11 bases. This CDR3 region has 15 residues. Germline V gene sequence: CDR1 SGHTA, CDR2 FQGNSA. The ends lost 5 bases at V and 5 bases at J; junction bases unmatched: 7. The CDR3 spells CASSNRDRGNTEAFF. The CDR3 DNA is TGTGCCAGCAGCAACCGGGACAGGGGGAATACTGAAGCTTTCTTT.